The clone carrying this TCR beta chain was recorded at least ten times. Its cognate antigen is unknown. Authors of the study amplified TCR beta CDR3 regions from RNA transcripts. TCR CDR3 underwent first-round RT-PCR with the HTBI primer set. TCRdb reprocessed the multiplex PCR reads via MiXCR and lists one record per CDR3 protein. The sample includes 750,000 to 900,000 distinct CDR3 sequences, 35% to 45% of them seen just once. The germline V gene has CDR1 MGHDK and CDR2 SYGVNS. V trimming: 0 bases; J trimming: 1 base; junction bases outside the gene matches: 7. There are 17 residues in the CDR3. The definition of stable Graves' hyperthyroidism was no ophthalmopathy progression within 18 months. The data were obtained in a study of T cells in Graves' hyperthyroidism and ophthalmopathy. Study-wide context: Peripheral blood was collected at initial diagnosis, before any treatment. Regarding the study as a whole: Ophthalmopathy and stable hyperthyroidism were separated by a 13 V-J model.

The sequenced sample consisted of blood. The origin of this receptor is a man younger than 35 with Graves' hyperthyroidism. The chain uses TRBV25-1 and TRBJ1-2; TRBD1 aligns across 8 bases. CDR3 amino acids: CASSEYFGQGDNYGYTF. CDR3 bases: TGTGCCAGCAGTGAATACTTTGGACAGGGAGATAACTATGGCTACACCTTC.